The 16 T cell receptor beta chains in this list originate from one sample, sequenced in a study of blood T cells in healthy people across ages. Then a second PCR, running roughly 6 to 11 cycles, was carried out with a sample-barcoded 5' primer and a J-beta primer mix. TCRdb passed the 5' RACE reads through MiXCR, listing each CDR3 protein once. The sample lists 800,000 or so distinct CDR3 sequences, about half seen once, with 15% to 20% in the top ten. The sample was blood. The receptor set was obtained from a man at least 80 years old in good health.

This clonotype was counted many times. The chain links TRBV5-1 to TRBJ2-5, with D perhaps matching TRBD1 (7 bases). CDR3 length: 15 residues. Per the germline V gene, CDR1 is SGHRS and CDR2 is YFSETQ. V shed 0 bases and J shed 4 bases, with 13 bases lying between them. CDR3 nucleotides: TGCGCCAGCAGCTTGGTTCGGCAGGGGGGAGAGACCCAGTACTTC. The encoded protein is CASSLVRQGGETQYF.

This clonotype appeared a few times. This CDR3 reads CSAMGQGDPNEQYF. CDR3 coding DNA: TGCAGTGCTATGGGACAGGGGGACCCCAATGAGCAGTACTTC. The gene calls are TRBV20-1 and TRBJ2-7; 11 bases are a match to TRBD1. The germline V gene encodes CDR1 DFQATT and CDR2 SNEGSKA (reference sequence). After removal of 4 bases from V and 7 bases from J, the junction contained 9 bases not matched to a gene. The CDR3 extends over 14 amino acids.

This clonotype appeared many times. The rearrangement links TRBV3-1 to TRBJ1-4, with D possibly TRBD1 on 5 matching bases. This CDR3 has 17 amino acids. V was pared by 0 bases and J by 3 bases, with 14 bases between. The germline V gene encodes CDR1 LGHDT and CDR2 YNNKEL (reference sequence). The CDR3 is CASSQDSGGRSNEKLFF. DNA for the CDR3: TGTGCCAGCAGCCAAGATTCTGGGGGGAGATCTAATGAAAAACTGTTTTTT.

This clonotype was observed once. This chain links TRBV7-2 with TRBJ2-1; D may be TRBD1 (5 bases). The CDR3 has 16 residues. The germline V gene has CDR1 SGHTA and CDR2 FQGNSA. V was cut by 8 bases and J by 4 bases, with 21 bases left in between. The DNA of the CDR3 is TGTGCCAGCTACGACCTTTGGGGCGGCCTGTACAATGAGCAGTTCTTC. This gives the protein CASYDLWGGLYNEQFF. The complete variable domain, with remaining parts taken from reference TRBV7-2 and TRBJ2-1, reads GAGVSQSPSNKVTEKGKDVELRCDPISGHTALYWYRQSLGQGLEFLIYFQGNSAPDKSGLPSDRFSAERTGGSVSTLTIQRTQQEDSAVYLCASYDLWGGLYNEQFFGPGTRLTVL.

The V and J genes are TRBV7-2 and TRBJ2-1, with D unclear. This CDR3 is built from 14 residues. The ends were cut back, 5 bases at V and 8 bases at J, with 16 bases in the middle. The germline gives CDR1 SGHTA, CDR2 FQGNSA. CDR3 residues: CASSPRPALDEQFF. In DNA form, the CDR3 reads TGTGCCAGCAGCCCAAGGCCGGCCCTAGATGAGCAGTTCTTC.

V usage is TRBV12-3 or TRBV12-4 and J usage is TRBJ2-5, with D perhaps matching TRBD2 (5 bases). V dropped 1 base and J dropped 5 bases, with 14 bases sitting between them. The CDR3 is made up of 15 amino acids. CDR3 region: CASSLVQRLEETQYF. The DNA of the CDR3 is TGTGCCAGCAGTTTAGTTCAGCGGCTGGAGGAGACCCAGTACTTC.

The chain links TRBV2 to TRBJ2-3; the D gene is possibly TRBD2 (6 bases). This CDR3 comprises 15 residues. The V end was cut by 9 bases, the J end by 6 bases, with 22 bases between. Germline V gives CDR1 SNHLY, CDR2 FYNNEI. CDR3 region: CASDVSGGAGDTQYF. CDR3 coding DNA: TGTGCCAGTGACGTTAGCGGAGGGGCAGGTGATACGCAGTATTTT.

In its sample, this clonotype was seen many times. V gene TRBV9 combines with J gene TRBJ2-5; 7 positions match TRBD2. CDR1 SGDLS and CDR2 YYNGEE come from the germline V gene. Trimming took 0 bases from V and 3 from J; bases not matched to a gene: 8. The CDR3 has 16 residues. CDR3 protein: CASSVVTGGGEETQYF. CDR3 coding DNA: TGTGCCAGCAGCGTAGTAACGGGAGGTGGGGAAGAGACCCAGTACTTC.

This clonotype was detected only a few times. The chain recombines TRBV30 with TRBJ2-7; D is possibly TRBD2 (5 bases). The V gene's germline CDR1 is GTSNPN and CDR2 SVGIG (reference sequence). The CDR3 contains 12 residues. The CDR3 nucleotides are TGTGCTACAAGTCAAGGAGGCTACGAGCAGTACTTC. The encoded protein is CATSQGGYEQYF.

This rearrangement joins TRBV20-1 to TRBJ2-4; D gene unclear. The J call may be mistaken, given a closer DNA end match to TRBJ2-7. The V gene's germline CDR1 is DFQATT and CDR2 SNEGSKA (reference sequence). The CDR3 spans 12 residues. The CDR3 loop is CSARDQTCEQYF. CDR3 sequence (DNA): TGCAGTGCTAGGGACCAGACCTGCGAGCAGTACTTC.

The chain has TRBV29-1 and TRBJ2-5; D might be TRBD1 (6 bases). The end of the DNA aligns better with TRBJ2-7, so the J call may be wrong. The V gene's germline CDR1 is SQVTM and CDR2 ANQGSEA. CDR3 length: 11 residues. The CDR3 loop reads CSVRTALEQYF. CDR3 nucleotides: TGCAGCGTTCGGACAGCTCTCGAGCAGTACTTC.

The chain combines TRBV29-1 with TRBJ1-6; D is unresolved. Trimming took 4 bases from V and 7 from J, leaving 11 bases between them. CDR3 length equals 13 residues. Per germline, CDR1 SQVTM and CDR2 ANQGSEA. The CDR3 region has the DNA TGCAGCGTTGTCGTCAGTCCCAATTCACCCCTCCACTTT. Protein sequence: CSVVVSPNSPLHF. Combining the CDR3 with reference TRBV29-1 and TRBJ1-6 gives the whole variable domain SAVISQKPSRDICQRGTSLTIQCQVDSQVTMMFWYRQQPGQSLTLIATANQGSEATYESGFVIDKFPISRPNLTFSTLTVSNMSPEDSSIYLCSVVVSPNSPLHFGNGTRLTVT.

CDR3 protein: CAWSGSNTGANTEAFF. The CDR3 DNA reads TGTGCCTGGAGCGGATCTAATACAGGGGCCAACACTGAAGCTTTCTTT. V usage is TRBV30 and J usage is TRBJ1-1; 7 bases are shared with TRBD1. The germline gives CDR1 GTSNPN, CDR2 SVGIG (reference sequence). The CDR3 totals 16 residues. V was pared by 3 bases and J by 2 bases, with 12 bases of the junction left unmatched.

The J gene is TRBJ2-2, the V gene TRBV19, with D possibly TRBD2 on 5 matching bases. The CDR3 contains 14 residues. CDR1 LNHDA and CDR2 SQIVND come from the germline V gene (reference sequence). V lost 5 bases and J lost 6, with 13 bases in between. CDR3 sequence reads: CASSPGREPGELFF. The CDR3 bases are TGTGCCAGTAGTCCTGGGAGAGAGCCCGGGGAGCTGTTTTTT.

This rearrangement joins TRBV20-1 to TRBJ2-1; 12 bases agree with TRBD2. With the DNA end fitting TRBJ2-7 better, the J assignment may be wrong. The CDR3 contains 16 residues. In germline, CDR1 is DFQATT, CDR2 SNEGSKA (reference sequence). The CDR3 nucleotides read TGCAGTGCTACAGCGCTAGCGGGAGGGACTTACAATGAGCAGTACTTC. Amino acids: CSATALAGGTYNEQYF.

The gene calls are TRBV10-3 and TRBJ2-3; D not certain. This CDR3 comprises 11 residues. Germline loops: CDR1 ENHRY, CDR2 SYGVKD. V was pared by 6 bases and J by 4 bases, with 5 bases between. CDR3 loop: CAIRGPDTQYF. The CDR3, as DNA: TGTGCCATCAGGGGTCCAGATACGCAGTATTTT.